Below, 22 T cell receptor beta chains from the same sample are listed, as sequenced in a study of immune characterization of retroperitoneal liposarcoma. One entry per CDR3 protein, called by TCRdb with MiXCR from the PCR reads. Of more than 15,000 distinct CDR3 sequences in the sample, approximately 40% were seen once. The sample consisted of blood. The receptors come from a male donor with retroperitoneal liposarcoma.

This clonotype is termed medium-sized. The chain is built from TRBV7-3 and TRBJ2-5; the D call may be TRBD1 or TRBD2 (5 bases each). Germline CDR1 and CDR2: SGHTA and FQGTGA. Trimming pared 1 base from V and 11 bases from J, leaving 23 bases between. The CDR3 contains 16 residues. CDR3 sequence (DNA): TGTGCCAGCAGCTTAATGGGGGTAGCAGGTTGGAATGAGCAGTACTTC. Its protein is CASSLMGVAGWNEQYF.

The rearrangement joins TRBV7-6 to TRBJ2-3; 8 positions agree with TRBD2. The DNA end is more similar to TRBJ2-5, so the J call may be wrong. The length of the CDR3 is 14 residues. Germline V CDR1 and CDR2: SGHVS, FNYEAQ. CDR3 DNA sequence: TGTGCCAGCAGCTTAGGGACTAGCTATGAGACCCAGTACTTC. As protein: CASSLGTSYETQYF.

The chain joins TRBV7-9 to TRBJ1-1; tentatively, D is TRBD1 (5 bases). In germline, CDR1 is SEHNR, CDR2 FQNEAQ (reference sequence). The CDR3 length is 12 residues. V was pared by 2 bases and J by 8 bases, with 9 bases between. CDR3 DNA sequence: TGTGCCAGCAGCTTACAGGGAAGGGAAGCTTTCTTT. This codes for CASSLQGREAFF. Full variable domain (rest looked up from reference TRBV7-9 and TRBJ1-1): DTGVSQNPRHKITKRGQNVTFRCDPISEHNRLYWYRQTLGQGPEFLTYFQNEAQLEKSRLLSDRFSAERPKGSFSTLEIQRTEQGDSAMYLCASSLQGREAFFGQGTRLTVV.

There are many counts of this clonotype. V is TRBV6-1 and J is TRBJ2-1; D is undetermined. Germline V gene data show CDR1 as MNHNS and CDR2 as SASEGT. The CDR3 totals 11 residues. V lost 6 bases and J 13 bases, leaving 13 bases between the germline ends. The CDR3 loop is CASSQGRTQFF. The CDR3 region has the DNA TGTGCCAGCAGCCAAGGACGGACCCAGTTCTTC.

This clonotype was counted a single time. The junction does not match germline at one end; this may be a read error. The chain joins TRBV6-4 to TRBJ2-2; possibly TRBD2 for D (5 bases). CDR1 is MRHNA and CDR2 is SNTAGT in the germline V gene. The CDR3 spans 13 residues. For the CDR3, the DNA is TGTCCGTCCTTCTCCCTAGTTCCCGGGGAGCGGTTTTTT. Translated, it gives CPSFSLVPGERFF.

Of note for this clonotype: This may come from a read error, since a much larger clone is one base off. V usage is TRBV12-3 or TRBV12-4 and J usage is TRBJ2-2; the match to TRBD2 covers 9 bases. V trimming: 10 bases; J trimming: 5 bases; junction bases outside the gene matches: 11. There are 15 residues in the CDR3. This CDR3 reads CAISFSGRGTGELFF. In DNA, the CDR3 is TGTGCCATCAGCTTTAGCGGGAGAGGGACCGGGGAGCTGTTTTTT.

The chain is built from TRBV7-3 and TRBJ2-6, with 11 bases aligning to TRBD1. Trimming at V came to 2 bases and at J to 4 bases, leaving 13 bases not matched to a gene. Germline CDR1 reads SGHTA; CDR2 reads FQGTGA. This CDR3 is 20 amino acids long. CDR3 sequence reads: CASSLSDRDRGFRGANVLTF. The DNA for the CDR3 is TGTGCCAGCAGCTTATCGGACCGGGACAGGGGGTTTCGAGGGGCCAACGTCCTGACTTTC.

Turning to this clonotype: Mismatch with germline at one junction end may stem from a read error. The J gene is TRBJ2-7, the V gene TRBV6-1; D gene unclear. Germline CDR1 reads MNHNS; CDR2 reads SASEGT. The length of the CDR3 is 12 residues. CDR3: CASSESPYEQYF. CDR3 nucleotide sequence: TGTGCCAGCAGTGAAAGCCCCTATGAGCAGTACTTT.

This clonotype was seen a handful of times. The rearrangement links TRBV6-4 to TRBJ1-1; D is unclear. Trimming removed 6 bases from V and 0 bases from J, with 11 bases in between. Germline values: CDR1 MRHNA, CDR2 SNTAGT. The CDR3 has 14 amino acids. DNA of the CDR3: TGTGCCAGCAGCAGATTGGCCTTGAACACTGAAGCTTTCTTT. It translates to CASSRLALNTEAFF.

The chain is built from TRBV6-6 and TRBJ1-1; D gene unclear. V gave up 0 bases and J gave up 1 base, with 6 bases separating them. This CDR3 comprises 14 residues. Looked up from germline, CDR1 is MNHNY and CDR2 is SVGAGI (reference sequence). CDR3 sequence reads: CASSYSWGNTEAFF. For the CDR3, the DNA is TGTGCCAGCAGTTACTCTTGGGGGAACACTGAAGCTTTCTTT.

As regards this clonotype: It may be a read error: a sequence one base away is much more abundant. The J gene is TRBJ1-5, the V gene TRBV6-2 or TRBV6-3; D gene unclear. Germline assignment: CDR1 MNHEY and CDR2 SVGEGT. This CDR3 comprises 15 residues. This CDR3 is CASSENRSLYQPQQF. As DNA, the CDR3 is TGTGCCAGCAGTGAAAATAGGAGCTTATATCAGCCCCAGCAGTTT.

The V gene is TRBV7-2, the J gene TRBJ2-3, with D possibly being TRBD2 (7 bases). The J call may be wrong; the DNA end is better matched by TRBJ2-5. The CDR3 sequence is 14 residues long. Germline V gene sequence: CDR1 SGHTA, CDR2 FQGNSA. This chain's CDR3 is CASSLADWRGPQYF. CDR3 sequence (DNA): TGTGCCAGCAGCTTAGCGGATTGGCGGGGGCCCCAGTACTTC.

This clonotype has a handful of counts. This chain connects TRBV7-2 to TRBJ2-1, with 9 bases fitting TRBD2. The DNA end lines up better with TRBJ2-7; the J call may be wrong. The length of the CDR3 is 15 residues. In germline, CDR1 is SGHTA, CDR2 FQGNSA. Here the CDR3 DNA reads TGTGCCAGCAGCTTAATGAGCGGGGGGTACAATGAGCAGTACTTC. Translating gives CASSLMSGGYNEQYF.

This clonotype was picked up one time. Just one base apart from a much larger clone, this may be a read error. The V gene is TRBV27, the J gene TRBJ2-5; 7 nucleotides match TRBD2. This CDR3 has 16 residues. Germline trimming cut 3 bases from V and 11 bases from J; bases unmatched to any gene: 18. Germline CDR1 is MNHEY and CDR2 is SMNVEV (reference sequence). The CDR3 bases are TGTGCCAGCAGTTTCCAGCTAGCGGAGAAATACGATGAGCAGTACTTC. Protein sequence: CASSFQLAEKYDEQYF.

About this clonotype: A much bigger clone sits one base away, suggesting this may be a read error. This chain joins TRBV6-1 and TRBJ2-1; 9 bases are shared with TRBD1. The DNA end is a closer match to TRBJ2-7, so the J assignment may be wrong. The germline CDR1 and CDR2 sequences are MNHNS and SASEGT. The CDR3 extends over 15 amino acids. The CDR3 nucleotides are TGTGCCAGCAGTGAGAGTACAGGGGGCGGCTACGAGCAGTACTTC. This gives the protein CASSESTGGGYEQYF.

This clonotype was detected only a few times. The rearrangement links TRBV11-1 to TRBJ2-1; D call uncertain. The DNA end favors TRBJ2-7, so the J call may be wrong. The CDR3 runs 13 residues. The germline CDR1 and CDR2 sequences are SGHAT and FQDESV (reference sequence). This CDR3 is CASRPSSSYEQYF. Here the CDR3 DNA reads TGTGCCAGCCGGCCGTCAAGCTCCTACGAGCAGTACTTC.

The rearrangement uses TRBV6-1 and TRBJ2-4, with TRBD2 identical over 12 bases. Germline trimming cut 5 bases from V and 13 bases from J; bases unmatched to any gene: 15. Germline values: CDR1 MNHNS, CDR2 SASEGT. The CDR3 sequence is 16 residues long. In DNA form, the CDR3 reads TGTGCCAGCAGTTCTAGACGACTAGCGGGGGACAATGAGCAGTACTTC. It codes for CASSSRRLAGDNEQYF.

Comment on this clonotype: A much larger clone differs by one base, so this may be a read error. The J gene is TRBJ2-7, the V gene TRBV6-6; 7 bases match TRBD2. The DNA end is a closer match to TRBJ2-1, so the J assignment may be wrong. Germline lookup yields CDR1 MNHNY and CDR2 SVGAGI (reference sequence). The CDR3 length is 14 residues. This chain's CDR3 is CASKPGGDFGEQFF. The CDR3 coding sequence is TGTGCCAGCAAGCCGGGGGGAGACTTCGGTGAGCAGTTCTTC.

This clonotype was recorded only once. The gene calls are TRBV4-1 and TRBJ2-1, with 11 bases aligning to TRBD1. The closer fit of TRBJ2-5 to the DNA end suggests the J call may be wrong. This CDR3 spans 16 amino acids. CDR1 and CDR2 (germline): MGHRA, YSYEKL. The DNA for the CDR3 is TGCGCCAGCAGCCAAGATTGGGGACAGGGGGAAGAGACCCAGTACTTC. This sequence encodes CASSQDWGQGEETQYF.

There are many counts of this clonotype. The gene calls are TRBV7-2 and TRBJ2-7, with 10 positions matching TRBD2. The CDR3 totals 15 residues. J lost 1 base, V lost 5 bases, and 5 bases had no gene match. Germline CDR1 reads SGHTA; CDR2 reads FQGNSA. CDR3 loop: CASSLSGGNSYEQYF. DNA of the CDR3: TGTGCCAGCAGCCTTAGCGGGGGGAATTCCTACGAGCAGTACTTC.

The chain recombines TRBV6-1 with TRBJ1-1; D is undetermined. Trimming removed 5 bases from V and 5 bases from J, with 15 bases in between. CDR3 length equals 14 residues. Germline CDR1 MNHNS, CDR2 SASEGT. The CDR3 sequence is CASSWEDPRTEAFF. CDR3 bases: TGTGCCAGCAGTTGGGAGGATCCTCGGACTGAAGCTTTCTTT.

This clonotype has more than one count but fewer than ten. An end of the junction does not agree with germline; a read error may underlie this. The chain uses TRBV6-5 and TRBJ1-6; 7 bases match TRBD1. Germline loops: CDR1 MNHEY, CDR2 SVGAGI. The CDR3 sequence is 14 residues long. The CDR3 here is CASSPRQGNSPPHF. In DNA, the CDR3 is TGTGCCAGCAGTCCTAGACAGGGAAATTCACCCCCCCACTTT.